These 6 T cell receptor beta chains were sequenced from one sample in a study of T cells in Graves' hyperthyroidism and ophthalmopathy. Amplified regions were TCR beta CDR3 sequences from RNA transcripts. HTBI primers drove first-round RT-PCR of the TCR CDR3. TCRdb re-called the multiplex PCR reads through MiXCR, storing one row per CDR3 protein. The sample holds about 280,000 distinct CDR3 sequences, less than 30% seen once. Material: blood. Source of these receptors: a middle-aged man with Graves' hyperthyroidism that later progressed to Graves' ophthalmopathy.

V is TRBV10-3 and J is TRBJ2-7; weak D call: TRBD2 (5 bases). CDR1 and CDR2 from the germline V gene are ENHRY and SYGVKD. The CDR3 runs to 16 residues. Trimming stripped 0 bases from V and 3 bases from J, with 15 bases between. CDR3 sequence (DNA): TGTGCCATCAGTGAGTCCCGGCCGAGGGCGGGCTACGAGCAGTACTTC. Its translation: CAISESRPRAGYEQYF.

This clonotype was seen many times. The chain uses TRBV12-5 and TRBJ1-1; D gene unclear. V dropped 6 bases and J dropped 5 bases, with 13 bases sitting between them. The CDR3 is 13 amino acids. Looked up from germline, CDR1 is LGHNT and CDR2 is FRNRAP. CDR3 sequence (DNA): TGTGCTAGTGGCGAGGCCATGGGTACTGAAGCTTTCTTT. Translated: CASGEAMGTEAFF.

This clonotype has at least ten counts. The chain carries TRBV20-1 and TRBJ2-7, with D unclear. Germline V gene lookup returns CDR1 DFQATT and CDR2 SNEGSKA (reference sequence). The CDR3 covers 11 residues. V lost 4 bases and J lost 2, with 6 bases in between. The CDR3 loop reads CSATNAYEQYF. The DNA of the CDR3 is TGCAGTGCTACCAACGCCTACGAGCAGTACTTC.

This clonotype was observed many times. V is TRBV30 and J is TRBJ1-5; TRBD1 is a possible D gene (5 bases). Germline-derived CDR1 and CDR2 are GTSNPN and SVGIG (reference sequence). Trimming removed 0 bases from V and 0 bases from J, with 9 bases in between. This CDR3 has 15 residues. CDR3 residues: CAWSVGQHSNQPQHF. For the CDR3, the DNA is TGTGCCTGGAGTGTAGGACAACATAGCAATCAGCCCCAGCATTTT. Supplemented by reference TRBV30 and TRBJ1-5, the full variable domain reads SQTIHQWPATLVQPVGSPLSLECTVEGTSNPNLYWYRQAAGRGLQLLFYSVGIGQISSEVPQNLSASRPQDRQFILSSKKLLLSDSGFYLCAWSVGQHSNQPQHFGDGTRLSIL.

This clonotype was counted ten times or more. The chain has TRBV24-1 and TRBJ2-2, with TRBD2 identical over 11 bases. The V and J ends lost 2 bases and 2 bases, in that order; junction bases with no gene match: 6. This CDR3 is 18 amino acids long. Germline V gene sequence: CDR1 KGHDR, CDR2 SFDVKD. CDR3: CATSDWGRLAGNTGELFF. CDR3 nucleotides: TGTGCCACCAGTGATTGGGGTAGACTAGCGGGAAACACCGGGGAGCTGTTTTTT.

This clonotype occurred many times. V and J are TRBV18 and TRBJ2-5; 7 bases agree with TRBD1. CDR1 and CDR2 (germline): KGHSH, LQKENI. The junction had 15 bases not matched to a gene; V was cut back by 3 bases and J by 2 bases. The CDR3 consists of 18 residues. The CDR3 protein is CASSPRTTWTGIQETQYF. The CDR3 DNA reads as TGTGCCAGCTCACCGAGAACAACGTGGACAGGAATACAAGAGACCCAGTACTTC.